This T cell receptor beta chain was found in a study of cytomegalovirus exposure and HLA in healthy donors. General study results and limits: Evidence from a later analysis indicated that most CMV-associated TCR beta chains looked HLA-restricted.

Turning to this clone: What it binds is unknown.

13 Jbeta primers and 60 Vbeta primers were used for the PCR. Sequencing was performed with immunoSEQ multiplex PCR; in TCRdb, only in-frame clones are kept and a portion is missing. The sample consists of roughly 140,000 clones, 64% of them appearing once. The germline CDR1 and CDR2 sequences are LGHNA and YNFKEQ. Trimming pared 0 bases from V and 4 bases from J, leaving 9 bases between. The CDR3 is made up of 14 amino acids. This clonotype originated in a woman aged 25 to 39 in good health and CMV-seropositive. The specimen sequenced was PBMCs. The genes are TRBV4-2 and TRBJ1-1; D gene uncertain. The CDR3, as DNA: TGTGCCAGCAGCCAAGAAGAAACAAGCACTGAAGCTTTCTTT. Protein: CASSQEETSTEAFF.